These T cell receptor beta chains were read from a single sample in a study of beta chain features in type 1 diabetes. Repertoires were generated with immunoSEQ multiplex PCR, while TCRdb's copy carries only in-frame clones and drops some. The data contain about 320,000 clones, 12% to 15% of them seen just once; the ten biggest clones take up approximately 7%. Sequenced: central memory CD4+ T cells from blood. The origin of the receptors is a man younger than 40 in good health. The CDR3 runs from the conserved cysteine through the conserved F or W. A D gene is named only where the DNA matches it firmly. Size values are once, few and many counts, or a class for expanded clones, and some rows have none.

J gene | V gene | D gene | clone size | CDR3 protein | CDR3 DNA
TRBJ1-2 | TRBV7-2 | NA | NA | CASSLEGLYGYTF | TGTGCCAGCAGCTTAGAGGGCCTCTATGGCTACACCTTC
TRBJ2-2 | TRBV29-1 | NA | few | CSGEGGAGGELFF | TGCAGCGGTGAGGGGGGGGCTGGCGGGGAGCTGTTTTTT
TRBJ2-7 | TRBV6-6 | TRBD2 | NA | CASSSSGDNEQYF | TGTGCCAGCAGTTCTAGCGGGGACAACGAGCAGTACTTC
TRBJ2-5 | TRBV7-9 | NA | NA | CASSSPHETQYF | TGTGCCAGCAGCTCTCCTCACGAGACCCAGTACTTC
TRBJ1-2 | TRBV6-1 | TRBD1 | NA | CASSEVTGGLDGYTF | TGTGCCAGCAGTGAAGTAACAGGGGGTTTAGATGGCTACACCTTC
TRBJ1-1 | TRBV18 | NA | few | CASSLGTQNTEAFF | TGTGCCAGCTCACTTGGAACTCAGAACACTGAAGCTTTCTTT
TRBJ2-7 | TRBV21-1 | NA | few | CASSLQDNYEQYF | TGTGCCAGCAGCTTACAAGACAACTACGAGCAGTACTTC
TRBJ1-2 | TRBV30 | TRBD1 | NA | CAWSPGQRYGYTF | TGTGCCTGGAGCCCGGGACAGCGCTATGGCTACACCTTC
TRBJ2-1 | TRBV6-5 | TRBD1 | NA | CASSYQGDGNEQFF | TGTGCCAGCAGTTACCAGGGGGACGGCAATGAGCAGTTCTTC
TRBJ2-3 | TRBV7-9 | NA | many | CASSSTPTQYF | TGTGCCAGCAGCTCTACCCCTACGCAGTATTTT
TRBJ1-2 | TRBV5-6 | NA | few | CASSSPGGFTYGYTF | TGTGCCAGCAGTTCCCCCGGGGGGTTTACCTATGGCTACACCTTC
TRBJ2-3 | TRBV4-2 | NA | few | CASSFYSTDTQYF | TGTGCCAGCAGCTTTTACTCCACAGATACGCAGTATTTT
TRBJ2-4 | TRBV11-2 | NA | NA | CASSLQLAKNIQYF | TGTGCCAGCAGCTTGCAACTGGCCAAAAACATTCAGTACTTC
TRBJ1-4 | TRBV7-2 | TRBD1 | few | CASSYTGATNEKLFF | TGTGCCAGCAGCTATACAGGGGCAACTAATGAAAAACTGTTTTTT
TRBJ2-1 | TRBV7-8 | NA | many | CASSYRGNEQFF | TGTGCCAGCAGCTATAGAGGCAATGAGCAGTTCTTC
TRBJ2-1 | TRBV13 | TRBD1 | many | CASSEAPTGDNEQFF | TGTGCCAGCAGCGAGGCCCCGACAGGGGACAATGAGCAGTTCTTC
TRBJ1-4 | TRBV15 | NA | few | CATSSPGLNEKLFF | TGTGCCACCAGCAGTCCAGGGCTCAATGAAAAACTGTTTTTT